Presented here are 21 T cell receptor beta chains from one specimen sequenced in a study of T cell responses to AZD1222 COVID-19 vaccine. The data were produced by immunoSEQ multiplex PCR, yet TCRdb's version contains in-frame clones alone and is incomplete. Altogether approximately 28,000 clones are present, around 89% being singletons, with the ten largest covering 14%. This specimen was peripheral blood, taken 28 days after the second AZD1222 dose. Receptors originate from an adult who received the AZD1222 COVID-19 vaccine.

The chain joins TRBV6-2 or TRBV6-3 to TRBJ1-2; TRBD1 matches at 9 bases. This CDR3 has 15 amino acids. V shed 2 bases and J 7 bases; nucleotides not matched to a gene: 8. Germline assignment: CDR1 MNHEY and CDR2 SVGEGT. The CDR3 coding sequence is TGTGCCAGCAGTTACCCTCAAACAGGGGGCTTTGGCTACACCTTC. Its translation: CASSYPQTGGFGYTF.

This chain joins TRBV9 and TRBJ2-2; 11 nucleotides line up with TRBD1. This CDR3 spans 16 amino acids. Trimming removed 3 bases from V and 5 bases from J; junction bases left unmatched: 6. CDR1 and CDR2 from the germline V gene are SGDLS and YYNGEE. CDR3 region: CASSGPGTGGTGELFF. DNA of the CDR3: TGTGCCAGCAGCGGTCCCGGGACAGGGGGGACCGGGGAGCTGTTTTTT. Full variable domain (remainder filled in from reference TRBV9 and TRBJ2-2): DSGVTQTPKHLITATGQRVTLRCSPRSGDLSVYWYQQSLDQGLQFLIQYYNGEERAKGNILERFSAQQFPDLHSELNLSSLELGDSALYFCASSGPGTGGTGELFFGEGSRLTVL.

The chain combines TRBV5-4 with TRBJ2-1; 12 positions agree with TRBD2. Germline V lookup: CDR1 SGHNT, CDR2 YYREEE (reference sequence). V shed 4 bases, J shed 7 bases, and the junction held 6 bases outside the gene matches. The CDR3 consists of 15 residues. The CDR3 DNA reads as TGTGCCAGCAGCCAAGGGACTAGCGGGTTGAATGAGCAGTTCTTC. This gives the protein CASSQGTSGLNEQFF.

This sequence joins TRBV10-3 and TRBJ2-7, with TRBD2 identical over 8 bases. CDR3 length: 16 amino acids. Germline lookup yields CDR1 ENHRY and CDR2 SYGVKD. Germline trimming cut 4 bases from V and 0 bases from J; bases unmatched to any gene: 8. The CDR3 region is CAISAFGGGSSYEQYF. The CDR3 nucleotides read TGTGCCATCAGTGCCTTCGGGGGGGGCAGCTCCTACGAGCAGTACTTC.

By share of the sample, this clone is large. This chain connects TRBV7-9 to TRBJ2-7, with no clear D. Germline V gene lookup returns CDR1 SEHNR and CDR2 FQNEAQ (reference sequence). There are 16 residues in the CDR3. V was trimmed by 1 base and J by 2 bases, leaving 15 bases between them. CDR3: CASSLEFSKQPYEQYF. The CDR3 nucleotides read TGTGCCAGCAGCTTAGAATTCAGCAAACAGCCCTACGAGCAGTACTTC.

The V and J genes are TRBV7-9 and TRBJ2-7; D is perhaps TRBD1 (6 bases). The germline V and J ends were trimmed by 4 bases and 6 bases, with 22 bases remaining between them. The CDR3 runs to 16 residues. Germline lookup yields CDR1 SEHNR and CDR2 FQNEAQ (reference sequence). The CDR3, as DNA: TGTGCCAGCAGCTCCAACCAGGGCAGGGGAGACTCCGAGCAGTACTTC. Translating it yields CASSSNQGRGDSEQYF.

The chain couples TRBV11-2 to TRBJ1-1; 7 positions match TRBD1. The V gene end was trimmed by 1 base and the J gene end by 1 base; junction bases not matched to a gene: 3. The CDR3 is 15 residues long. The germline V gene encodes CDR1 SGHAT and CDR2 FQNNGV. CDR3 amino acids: CASSLVGQKNTEAFF. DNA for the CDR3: TGTGCCAGCAGCTTAGTGGGACAGAAGAACACTGAAGCTTTCTTT.

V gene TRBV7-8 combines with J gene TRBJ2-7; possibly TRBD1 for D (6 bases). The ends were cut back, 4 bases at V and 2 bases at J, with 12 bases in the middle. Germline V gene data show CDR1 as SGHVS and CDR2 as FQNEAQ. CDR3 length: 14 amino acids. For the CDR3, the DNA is TGTGCCAGCAGCTCCATGGGACAACCCTACGAGCAGTACTTC. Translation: CASSSMGQPYEQYF. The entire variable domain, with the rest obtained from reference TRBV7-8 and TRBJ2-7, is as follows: GAGVSQSPRYKVAKRGQDVALRCDPISGHVSLFWYQQALGQGPEFLTYFQNEAQLDKSGLPSDRFFAERPEGSVSTLKIQRTQQEDSAVYLCASSSMGQPYEQYFGPGTRLTVT.

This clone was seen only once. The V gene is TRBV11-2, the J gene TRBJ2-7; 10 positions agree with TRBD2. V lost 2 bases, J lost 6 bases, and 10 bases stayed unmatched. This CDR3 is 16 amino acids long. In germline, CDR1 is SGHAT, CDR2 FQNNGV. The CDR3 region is CASSLRASGGEGEQYF. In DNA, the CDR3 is TGTGCCAGCAGCTTAAGGGCTAGCGGGGGTGAGGGCGAGCAGTACTTC.

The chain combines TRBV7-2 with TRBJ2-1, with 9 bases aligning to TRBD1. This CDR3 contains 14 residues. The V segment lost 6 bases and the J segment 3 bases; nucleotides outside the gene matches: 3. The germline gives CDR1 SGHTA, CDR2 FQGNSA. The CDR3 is CASRGGQGYNEQFF. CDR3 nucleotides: TGTGCCAGCAGGGGGGGACAGGGCTACAATGAGCAGTTCTTC.

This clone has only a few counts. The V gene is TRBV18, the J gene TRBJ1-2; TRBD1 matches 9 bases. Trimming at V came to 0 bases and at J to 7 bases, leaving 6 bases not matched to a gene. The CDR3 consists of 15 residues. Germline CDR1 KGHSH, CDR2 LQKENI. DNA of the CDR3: TGTGCCAGCTCACCACCGGGACAGGGAATTCTTGGCTACACCTTC. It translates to CASSPPGQGILGYTF.

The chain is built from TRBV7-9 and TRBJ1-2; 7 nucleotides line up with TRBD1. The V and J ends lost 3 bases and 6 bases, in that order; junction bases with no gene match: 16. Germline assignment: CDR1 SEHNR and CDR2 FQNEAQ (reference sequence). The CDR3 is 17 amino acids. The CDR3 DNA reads TGTGCCAGCAGCTTTACGAGGGGGCGTTTAGGTGGGGATGGCTACACCTTC. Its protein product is CASSFTRGRLGGDGYTF.

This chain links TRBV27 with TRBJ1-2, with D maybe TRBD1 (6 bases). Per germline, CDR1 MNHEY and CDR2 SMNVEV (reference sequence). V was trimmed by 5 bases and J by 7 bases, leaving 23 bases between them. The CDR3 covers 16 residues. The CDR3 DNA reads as TGTGCCAGCAGTCCGGATCTACCGCAGGGGAGAAGTGGCTACACCTTC. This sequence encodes CASSPDLPQGRSGYTF.

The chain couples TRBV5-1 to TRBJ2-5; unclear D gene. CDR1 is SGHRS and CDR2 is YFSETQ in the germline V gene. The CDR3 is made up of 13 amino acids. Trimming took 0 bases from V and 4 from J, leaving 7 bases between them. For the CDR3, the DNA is TGCGCCAGCAGCTTGGCGACCTCAGAGACCCAGTACTTC. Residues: CASSLATSETQYF.

The DNA of the CDR3 is TGTGCCAGCAGTCTCAGGGGACTACGCGGCTACACCTTC. Translation: CASSLRGLRGYTF. The chain combines TRBV12-3 or TRBV12-4 with TRBJ1-2, with D possibly being TRBD1 (6 bases). The CDR3 length is 13 residues. The germline V and J ends were trimmed by 5 bases and 8 bases, with 15 bases remaining between them.

Here the CDR3 reads CASTGSVGPDYGYTF. Written as DNA, the CDR3 is TGTGCCAGCACTGGGTCAGTCGGGCCGGACTATGGCTACACCTTC. The chain has TRBV2 and TRBJ1-2; no firm D call. V was trimmed by 7 bases and J by 3 bases, leaving 18 bases between them. CDR3 length: 15 residues. Germline V lookup: CDR1 SNHLY, CDR2 FYNNEI.

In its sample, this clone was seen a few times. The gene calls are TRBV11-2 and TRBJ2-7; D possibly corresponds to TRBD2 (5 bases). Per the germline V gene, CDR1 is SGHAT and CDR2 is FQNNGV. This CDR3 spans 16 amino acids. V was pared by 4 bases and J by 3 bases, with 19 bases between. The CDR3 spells CASSSLSGKVDYEQYF. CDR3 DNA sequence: TGTGCCAGCAGCTCCCTATCGGGGAAGGTCGACTACGAGCAGTACTTC.

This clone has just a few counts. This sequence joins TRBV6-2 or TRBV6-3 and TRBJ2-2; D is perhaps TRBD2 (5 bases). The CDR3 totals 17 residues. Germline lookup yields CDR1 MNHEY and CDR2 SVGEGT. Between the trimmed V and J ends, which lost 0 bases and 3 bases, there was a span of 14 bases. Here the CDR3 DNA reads TGTGCCAGCAGTTACTCCACCGGGAACCAGCACACCGGGGAGCTGTTTTTT. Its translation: CASSYSTGNQHTGELFF.

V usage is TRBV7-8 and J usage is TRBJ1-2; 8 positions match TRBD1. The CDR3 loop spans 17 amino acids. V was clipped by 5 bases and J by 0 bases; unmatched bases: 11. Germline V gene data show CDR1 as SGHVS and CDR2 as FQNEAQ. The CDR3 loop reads CASSPGQAYLSNYGYTF. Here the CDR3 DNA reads TGTGCCAGCAGCCCGGGACAGGCATACCTTTCTAACTATGGCTACACCTTC. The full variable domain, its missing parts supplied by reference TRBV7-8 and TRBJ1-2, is GAGVSQSPRYKVAKRGQDVALRCDPISGHVSLFWYQQALGQGPEFLTYFQNEAQLDKSGLPSDRFFAERPEGSVSTLKIQRTQQEDSAVYLCASSPGQAYLSNYGYTFGSGTRLTVV.

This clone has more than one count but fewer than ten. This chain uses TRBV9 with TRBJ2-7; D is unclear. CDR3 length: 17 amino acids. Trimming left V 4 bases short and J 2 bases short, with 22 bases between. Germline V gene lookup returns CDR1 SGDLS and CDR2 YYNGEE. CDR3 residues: CASSPHLSRTRTYEQYF. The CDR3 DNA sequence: TGTGCCAGCAGCCCTCACCTGTCTCGGACCCGAACCTACGAGCAGTACTTC.

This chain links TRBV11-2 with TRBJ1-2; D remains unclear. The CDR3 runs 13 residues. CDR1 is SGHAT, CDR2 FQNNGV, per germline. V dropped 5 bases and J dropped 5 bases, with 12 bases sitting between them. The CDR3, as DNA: TGTGCCAGCAGCCCCCATCGGGGTTATGGCTACACCTTC. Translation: CASSPHRGYGYTF. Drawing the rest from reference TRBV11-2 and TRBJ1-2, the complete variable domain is EAGVAQSPRYKIIEKRQSVAFWCNPISGHATLYWYQQILGQGPKLLIQFQNNGVVDDSQLPKDRFSAERLKGVDSTLKIQPAKLEDSAVYLCASSPHRGYGYTFGSGTRLTVV.